This T cell receptor (beta chain) was retrieved from a study of CD8+ T cells in alopecia areata. This sample's treatment: oral pan-JAK inhibitor, 5-10 mg twice daily. PBMC-derived CD4+ and CD8+ T cells were sorted. Germline V lookup: CDR1 MNHEY, CDR2 SMNVEV (reference sequence). CDR3 size: 15 residues. The V segment lost 0 bases and the J segment 1 base; nucleotides outside the gene matches: 2. This clone was seen a handful of times. RNA, once extracted, was reverse transcribed into cDNA for use as the sequencing template. Clones were sequenced by immunoSEQ multiplex PCR, and TCRdb holds only the in-frame ones, with some missing. The data contain about 110,000 clones, roughly 84% of them seen just once; the ten biggest clones take up over 20%.

The specimen was CD8+ T cells sorted from blood, collected at week 24, from a patient treated with tofacitinib. The receptor was derived from a human donor with alopecia areata. This rearrangement joins TRBV27 to TRBJ1-1; 7 positions match TRBD1. The CDR3 loop is CASSLSQGGNTEAFF. The CDR3 DNA reads TGTGCCAGCAGTTTATCTCAGGGGGGGAACACTGAAGCTTTCTTT.